This T cell receptor (beta chain) was recorded in a study of a mutant IDH1 vaccine in newly diagnosed glioma. Study context: Vaccination began 4-6 weeks post radiotherapy alone, or with temozolomide cycles.

The time point here: week 11, during vaccination. Topical imiquimod was applied with each vaccine dose, which held 300 ug of mutant IDH1 20-mer peptide. Profiled with immunoSEQ multiplex PCR; TCRdb holds only in-frame clones, not every one. Of some 130,000 clones in the sample, roughly 78% were seen once. The CDR3 length is 17 residues. From germline, CDR1 is SGHNT and CDR2 YENEEA. Trimming at V came to 5 bases and at J to 5 bases, leaving 12 bases not matched to a gene. Notes on this clone: Its antigen is undetermined.

This material consisted of PBMCs, taken from a glioma patient whose treatment included an IDH1 peptide vaccine. The source is a man aged 35-49 years with glioma. This sequence joins TRBV11-3 and TRBJ2-2, with 9 bases that match TRBD1. CDR3: CASSLDIGTGRTGELFF. The CDR3 DNA reads TGTGCCAGCAGCCTGGACATCGGGACAGGGCGGACCGGGGAGCTGTTTTTT.